This T cell receptor beta chain is from a study of beta chain features in type 1 diabetes (dated by TCRdb to between 2017 and 2018). A note on the overall study: Patients and healthy donors did not differ in mean age, gender distribution, total cell number or subset yield. Regulatory and stem cell-like memory subsets were obtained from only 8 patients and roughly eight healthy donors, while naive and central memory subsets were obtained from all 30 or so donors. The study compared TCRB repertoires of sorted circulating CD4+ T cell subsets between recently diagnosed type 1 diabetes patients and matched healthy donors. A total of roughly 99,000,000 sorted cells were examined across all samples, and the number of cells per subset was strongly correlated with RNA yield.

Each donor gave one peripheral blood draw, averaging approximately 110 mL, which was collected into heparinised tubes. Naive, central memory, regulatory and stem cell-like memory CD4+ T cells were sorted on a BD FACSAria II using a panel including CD45RO, CCR7, CD25, CD127, CD95 and CD27. Every sorted population had a purity above 98%. Right away, PBMCs were isolated by Lymphoprep density gradient centrifugation and were stained directly, with no culture step. So that batch effects would be minimized, each experiment stained and sorted samples in pairs, pairing one healthy donor with one patient. The entire amount of isolated RNA was reverse transcribed using the High Capacity cDNA Reverse Transcription Kit, so the sequenced TCRB transcripts were expressed ones. Naive, central memory and regulatory T cell samples underwent deep immunoSEQ sequencing, averaging about 3.5 million total reads per sample. Sorted cells were lysed in RLT buffer and RNA was extracted with DNase-treated RNeasy Micro or Mini kits, depending on cell number. To prevent cross-contamination, each cell subset was processed individually, whereas patient and healthy donor samples were processed jointly. Using the immunoSEQ multiplex PCR, TCRB sequences were amplified from cDNA into 87-bp fragments spanning the CDR3 region. Amplicons were sequenced on the Illumina HiSeq platform. On the authors' methods: PCR bias was computationally corrected using synthetic template baselines, reads within Hamming distance 2 were collapsed, and singletons that could not be merged were discarded. Reads were aligned to IMGT to assign V, D and J genes, CDR3 length, and insertions or deletions at six rearrangement sites. Within each subset, clonotype counts were normalized to the number of sorted cells before true diversity and Gini coefficients were calculated with the tcR R package. The overlap coefficient, calculated on TCRB nucleotide sequences, was used to quantify repertoire sharing. TCRdb stores this immuneACCESS table with in-frame sequences only. Part of the clones is absent; in the studies checked, under half of the shortfall reflects unresolved V genes, and no reason is known for the rest. The DNA was the basis for D and trimming; V, J and clone size are from that table. The sample has about 150,000 clones on record, approximately 10% of them singletons. More than 0.4% of the sample lies in the top ten.

Sequences SGDLS (CDR1) and YYNGEE (CDR2) are obtained from the germline V gene. The CDR3 holds 12 amino acids from the cysteine to the phenylalanine. Left in the record is the CDR3 DNA by itself, 36 bases read in frame from the first base. V is shortened by 4 bases, J by 4 bases, and the region joining them spans 8 bases. In this sample, this clone turned up a few times. The specificity of this receptor is unknown. Per-base quality was not reported, and no clone a single base away is much larger than it. Broader findings and caveats from the paper: A moderate but significant shortening of TCRB CDR3 length was observed in type 1 diabetes patients in all four CD4+ subsets. Because cDNA was sequenced instead of genomic DNA, highly expressing activated cells could be over-represented, though the groups showed no difference in activation or CD3 levels. Because small numbers of individuals were included in the HLA sub-analyses, any influence of HLA type on TCRB rearrangement was left unresolved. At VDJ recombination sites, type 1 diabetes patients had fewer insertions and more deleted nucleotides, which implies abnormalities in thymic rearrangement. Naive, central memory and regulatory TCRB repertoires appeared more similar among patients than among healthy donors. Shorter templates might be favored by PCR, yet because patient and control samples were amplified and corrected together, any such skew would affect both groups equally.

The rearranged segments are TRBV9 and TRBJ2-5; confidence is insufficient to name the D gene. The sequenced sample consisted of central memory CD4+ T cells from blood. The origin of this receptor is a man under 40 with type 1 diabetes. The CDR3 protein sequence reads: CASSTTGETQYF. Here is the DNA: TGTGCCAGCAGCACAACGGGAGAGACCCAGTACTTC.